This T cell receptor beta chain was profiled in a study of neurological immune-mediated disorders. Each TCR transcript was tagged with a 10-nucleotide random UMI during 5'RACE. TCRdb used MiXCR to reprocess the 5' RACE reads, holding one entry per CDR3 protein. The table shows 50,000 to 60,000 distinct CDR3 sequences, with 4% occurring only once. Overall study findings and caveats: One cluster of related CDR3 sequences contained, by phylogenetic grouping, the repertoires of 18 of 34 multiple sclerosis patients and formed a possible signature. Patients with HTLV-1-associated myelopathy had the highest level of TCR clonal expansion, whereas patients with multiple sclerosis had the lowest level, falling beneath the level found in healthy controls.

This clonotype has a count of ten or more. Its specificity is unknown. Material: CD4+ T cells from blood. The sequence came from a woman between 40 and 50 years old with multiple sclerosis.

The CDR3 loop is CASSWGLTLYAGELFF. The CDR3, as DNA: TGTGCCAGCAGCTGGGGACTAACTTTGTACGCCGGGGAGCTGTTTTTT. V gene TRBV5-6 combines with J gene TRBJ2-2; 7 nucleotides align to TRBD2. The V gene end was trimmed by 3 bases and the J gene end by 6 bases; junction bases not matched to a gene: 11. Germline V CDR1 and CDR2: SGHDT, YYEEEE. CDR3 length: 16 amino acids.